The 6 T cell receptor beta chains below were found in one sample sequenced in a study of shared clonotypes between healthy human individuals. The assay was immunoSEQ multiplex PCR, and TCRdb's table has in-frame clones only and misses some. The sample contains some 2,100,000 clones, 90% to 96% of which appear only once. Sequencing input: naive CD4+ T cells sorted from blood. Regarding subset: CD45RA+ positively selected. These receptor sequences come from a man aged 18 to 29 in good health.

The chain joins TRBV6-6 to TRBJ2-7, with no clear D. V was cut by 2 bases and J by 2 bases, with 7 bases left in between. CDR1 is MNHNY, CDR2 SVGAGI, per germline (reference sequence). The CDR3 spans 13 residues. The CDR3 region has the DNA TGTGCCAGCAGTTACGGGGTGGCCTACGAGCAGTACTTC. Translation: CASSYGVAYEQYF.

The chain combines TRBV9 with TRBJ2-3; TRBD1 matches at 7 bases. The CDR3 has 16 residues. V dropped 4 bases and J dropped 0; count of bases not matched to a gene: 8. Germline values: CDR1 SGDLS, CDR2 YYNGEE. CDR3 nucleotide sequence: TGTGCCAGCAGCCCCCGAGAGGGGGCGAGCACAGATACGCAGTATTTT. It translates to CASSPREGASTDTQYF.

This chain uses TRBV5-4 with TRBJ1-2; 7 bases fit TRBD1. Germline V gene lookup returns CDR1 SGHNT and CDR2 YYREEE (reference sequence). Germline trimming cut 3 bases from V and 4 bases from J; bases unmatched to any gene: 9. CDR3 size: 15 residues. The CDR3 spells CASSSRQGQIYGYTF. As DNA, the CDR3 is TGTGCCAGCAGCTCACGACAGGGCCAGATCTATGGCTACACCTTC.

The rearrangement links TRBV19 to TRBJ1-5; the D is unclear. The CDR3 length is 14 residues. Germline V gene data show CDR1 as LNHDA and CDR2 as SQIVND (reference sequence). V was cut by 6 bases and J by 3 bases, with 12 bases left in between. As DNA, the CDR3 is TGTGCCAGTAGAGAAAGGGAAATCAATCAGCCCCAGCATTTT. Its protein product is CASREREINQPQHF.

This clone was counted once. V is TRBV9 and J is TRBJ2-3; 13 nucleotides agree with TRBD2. CDR1 is SGDLS and CDR2 is YYNGEE in the germline V gene. Germline trimming cut 3 bases from V and 8 bases from J; bases unmatched to any gene: 6. This CDR3 is 15 amino acids long. The CDR3 sequence: CASSARTSGSVTQYF. The DNA for the CDR3 is TGTGCCAGCAGCGCACGGACTAGCGGGAGTGTTACGCAGTATTTT.

J is TRBJ2-3 and V is TRBV7-2; 8 bases line up with TRBD2. The CDR3 totals 16 residues. The V and J ends lost 1 base and 3 bases, in that order; junction bases with no gene match: 6. Germline CDR1 reads SGHTA; CDR2 reads FQGNSA. CDR3 loop: CASSLGSGGQTDTQYF. The CDR3 DNA sequence: TGTGCCAGCAGCTTAGGATCGGGGGGGCAAACAGATACGCAGTATTTT.